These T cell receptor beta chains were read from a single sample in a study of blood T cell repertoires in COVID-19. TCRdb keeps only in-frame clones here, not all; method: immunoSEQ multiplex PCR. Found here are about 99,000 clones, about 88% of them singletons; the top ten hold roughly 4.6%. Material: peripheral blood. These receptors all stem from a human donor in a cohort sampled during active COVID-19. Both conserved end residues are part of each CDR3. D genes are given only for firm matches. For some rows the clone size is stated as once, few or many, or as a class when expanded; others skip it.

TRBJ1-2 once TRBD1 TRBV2 CASLGQGPFPYGYTF TGTGCCAGTTTAGGACAGGGGCCATTCCCCTATGGCTACACCTTC
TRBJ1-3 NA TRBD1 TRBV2 CASSEVRGLSGNTIYF TGTGCCAGCAGTGAAGTAAGGGGGCTCTCTGGAAACACCATATATTTT
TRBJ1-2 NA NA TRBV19 CASSARGPNYGYTF TGTGCCAGTAGTGCCAGGGGACCTAACTATGGCTACACCTTC
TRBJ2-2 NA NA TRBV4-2 CASTPGGVNTGELFF TGTGCCAGCACACCCGGGGGAGTGAACACCGGGGAGCTGTTTTTT
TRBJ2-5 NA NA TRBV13 CASSLGDQETQYF TGTGCCAGCAGCCTCGGGGATCAAGAGACCCAGTACTTC
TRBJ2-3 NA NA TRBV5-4 CASSSTGSWVDTQYF TGTGCCAGCAGCAGTACAGGGAGTTGGGTAGATACGCAGTATTTT
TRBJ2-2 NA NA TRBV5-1 CASSLVAGKGGELFF TGCGCCAGCAGCTTGGTCGCGGGGAAGGGCGGGGAGCTGTTTTTT
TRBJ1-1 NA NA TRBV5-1 CASSMAQGDTEAFF TGCGCCAGCAGCATGGCTCAGGGTGACACTGAAGCTTTCTTT
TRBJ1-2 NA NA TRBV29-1 CSVVGRDWDGYTF TGCAGCGTTGTCGGCAGGGATTGGGATGGCTACACCTTC
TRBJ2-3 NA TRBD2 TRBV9 CASSAPGLAGGPDTQYF TGTGCCAGCAGCGCCCCGGGACTAGCGGGGGGACCAGATACGCAGTATTTT
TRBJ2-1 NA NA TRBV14 CASSQPSVPRHEQFF TGTGCCAGCAGCCAGCCCTCAGTCCCTAGACATGAGCAGTTCTTC
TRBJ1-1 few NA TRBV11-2 CASSLDRNTEAFF TGTGCCAGCAGCCTGGACAGGAACACTGAAGCTTTCTTT
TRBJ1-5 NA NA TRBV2 CASRNGGSGSSNQPQHF TGTGCCAGCAGGAACGGGGGATCGGGCAGCAGCAATCAGCCCCAGCATTTT
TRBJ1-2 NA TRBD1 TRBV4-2 CASSLFGQGVHGYTF TGTGCCAGCAGCCTCTTCGGACAGGGGGTACATGGCTACACCTTC
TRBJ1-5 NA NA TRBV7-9 CASSTGHFNQPQHF TGTGCCAGCAGTACGGGACATTTCAATCAGCCCCAGCATTTT
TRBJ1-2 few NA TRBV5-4 CASSLGQDYGYTF TGTGCCAGCAGCTTGGGGCAGGACTATGGCTACACCTTC
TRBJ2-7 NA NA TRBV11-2 CASSSGVGDEQYF TGTGCCAGCAGCTCCGGGGTCGGGGACGAGCAGTACTTC
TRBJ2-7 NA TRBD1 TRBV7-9 CASSLWDRGAYEQYF TGTGCCAGCAGCCTTTGGGACAGGGGAGCGTACGAGCAGTACTTC
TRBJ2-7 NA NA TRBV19 CASSRAENYEQYF TGTGCCAGTAGTAGGGCCGAAAACTACGAGCAGTACTTC
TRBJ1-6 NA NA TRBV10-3 CAIRRPLDNSPLHF TGTGCCATCAGGAGGCCTCTCGATAATTCACCCCTCCACTTT
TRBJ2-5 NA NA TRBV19 CASTSPRGTQYF TGTGCCAGTACGTCTCCCCGGGGGACCCAGTACTTC
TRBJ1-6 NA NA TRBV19 CASRSNRNGSPLHF TGTGCCAGTAGGAGTAACAGGAACGGTTCACCCCTCCACTTT
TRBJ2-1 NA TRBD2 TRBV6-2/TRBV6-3 CASSRGASGTYNEQFF TGTGCCAGCAGTAGGGGCGCTAGCGGCACCTACAATGAGCAGTTCTTC
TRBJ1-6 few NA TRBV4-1 CASTTQQTYNSPLHF TGCGCCAGCACGACCCAACAGACGTATAATTCACCCCTCCACTTT
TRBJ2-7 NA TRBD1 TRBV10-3 CAIKGQSYEQYF TGTGCCATCAAGGGACAGTCCTACGAGCAGTACTTC
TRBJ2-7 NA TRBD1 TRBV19 CASTRTGTGAYEQYF TGTGCCAGTACCCGTACCGGGACAGGGGCCTACGAGCAGTACTTC
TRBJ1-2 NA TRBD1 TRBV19 CASSIDRGTNYGYTF TGTGCCAGTAGTATAGACAGGGGGACTAACTATGGCTACACCTTC
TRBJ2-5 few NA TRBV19 CASSPTGTQQETQYF TGTGCCAGTAGCCCAACCGGGACACAGCAAGAGACCCAGTACTTC
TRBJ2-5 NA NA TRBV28 CASSPLGQETQYF TGTGCCAGCAGTCCCCTTGGCCAGGAGACCCAGTACTTC
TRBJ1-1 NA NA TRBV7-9 CASSLRDTEAFF TGTGCCAGCAGCTTGAGGGACACTGAAGCTTTCTTT
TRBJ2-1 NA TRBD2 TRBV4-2 CASSQDLAGGLIYNEQFF TGTGCCAGCAGCCAAGACCTAGCGGGAGGACTAATTTACAATGAGCAGTTCTTC
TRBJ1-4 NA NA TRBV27 CASRLTPTNEKLFF TGTGCCAGCAGACTGACACCAACTAATGAAAAACTGTTTTTT
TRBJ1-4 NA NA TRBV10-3 CAISELDTNEKLFF TGTGCCATCAGCGAATTAGATACTAATGAAAAACTGTTTTTT
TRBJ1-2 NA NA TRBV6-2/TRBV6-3 CASSYRGEGYTF TGTGCCAGCAGTTACAGGGGTGAGGGCTACACCTTC
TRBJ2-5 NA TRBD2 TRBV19 CASRTGRLAEETQYF TGTGCCAGTAGGACCGGGAGACTAGCGGAAGAGACCCAGTACTTC
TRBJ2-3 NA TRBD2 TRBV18 CASSLLASGGTDTQYF TGTGCCAGCTCCCTTCTTGCTAGCGGGGGCACAGATACGCAGTATTTT
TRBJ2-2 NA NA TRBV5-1 CASSLGAGTIPGELFF TGCGCCAGCAGCTTGGGGGCCGGGACAATCCCCGGGGAGCTGTTTTTT
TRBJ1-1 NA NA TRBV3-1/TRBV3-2 CASSQVAGNTEAFF TGTGCCAGCAGCCAAGTTGCCGGGAACACTGAAGCTTTCTTT
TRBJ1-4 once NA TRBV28 CASSFRGAGPSLFF TGTGCCAGCAGTTTCAGGGGAGCGGGGCCCTCTCTGTTTTTT
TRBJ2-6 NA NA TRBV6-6 CASSHQLEQATSGANVLTF TGTGCCAGCAGTCATCAGCTTGAGCAGGCAACCTCTGGGGCCAACGTCCTGACTTTC
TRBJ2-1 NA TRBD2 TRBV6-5 CASSPLAGVGNEQFF TGTGCCAGCAGTCCCCTAGCGGGAGTCGGGAATGAGCAGTTCTTC
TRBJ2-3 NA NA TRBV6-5 CASSFRVSTDTQYF TGTGCCAGCAGTTTCAGGGTTTCCACAGATACGCAGTATTTT
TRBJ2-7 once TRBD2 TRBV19 CASSRNAGTSGEQYF TGTGCCAGTAGTAGGAACGCCGGGACTAGCGGCGAGCAGTACTTC
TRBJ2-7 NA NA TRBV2 CASSQNPRITYEQYF TGTGCCAGCAGTCAAAATCCCAGGATAACCTACGAGCAGTACTTC